Listed below are T cell receptor beta chains from one sample, sequenced in a study of regulatory T cells in long-lasting Graves disease. Via MiXCR, TCRdb re-called the multiplex PCR reads, giving one row per CDR3 protein. The sample contains around 480,000 distinct CDR3 sequences, 15% to 20% of which appear only once. This sample also belongs to another study, concerning T cells in Graves' hyperthyroidism and ophthalmopathy.

The input for sequencing was peripheral blood mononuclear cells (PBMCs), taken at new diagnosis, from a patient treated with antithyroid drugs. These receptors were obtained from a woman aged 40 to 65 with Graves disease. Both conserved end residues are part of each CDR3. Fields, in order: J gene, D gene, V gene, clone size, CDR3 DNA, CDR3 protein. A D gene is named only where the DNA matches it firmly. Rows give clone size only sometimes, using once, few, many, or a class for an expanded clone.

>TRBJ2-1|TRBD2|TRBV20-1|few
TGCAGTGCTAGAGAACTAGCGGGGCCCTACAATGAGCAGTTCTTC
CSARELAGPYNEQFF
>TRBJ2-7|.|TRBV11-2|.
TGTGCCAGCAGCCAAGGGACTTTTTACGAGCAGTACTTC
CASSQGTFYEQYF
>TRBJ1-2|TRBD1|TRBV5-1|many
TGCGCCAGCAGTTCCGGGACAGGGCATTATGATGGCTACACCTTC
CASSSGTGHYDGYTF
>TRBJ2-1|.|TRBV5-6|few
TGTGCCAGCAGCTTGGTTGGCACCTTGGGCAATGAGCAGTTCTTC
CASSLVGTLGNEQFF
>TRBJ2-1|TRBD2|TRBV3-1|many
TGTGCCAGCACTCTAGCGGGGGGGGGCAATGAGCAGTTCTTC
CASTLAGGGNEQFF
>TRBJ1-5|.|TRBV7-9|few
TGTGCCAGCAGCTTCGGCCTAGGGAGCAATCAGCCCCAGCATTTT
CASSFGLGSNQPQHF
>TRBJ1-3|.|TRBV10-3|few
TGTGCCATCAGTGAGTCCAGAAACTCTGGAAACACCATATATTTT
CAISESRNSGNTIYF
>TRBJ2-7|.|TRBV6-9|.
TGTGCCAGCAGTTACTTATCAACTGGGGAGCAGTACTTC
CASSYLSTGEQYF
>TRBJ2-2|TRBD2|TRBV10-2|few
TGCGCCAGCAGGCCTAGCGGGGGGGCCGCCGGGGAGCTGTTTTTT
CASRPSGGAAGELFF
>TRBJ2-3|TRBD2|TRBV19|few
TGTGCCAGTACCGCGGGGGGGCTGACAGATACGCAGTATTTT
CASTAGGLTDTQYF
>TRBJ2-1|TRBD2|TRBV11-2|many
TGTGCCAGCAGCGGCGCTCTAGCGGGGGGTTACAATGAGCAGTTCTTC
CASSGALAGGYNEQFF
>TRBJ2-2|.|TRBV28|few
TGTGCCAGCAGTTTCCGCGCGGAGCTGTTTTTT
CASSFRAELFF
>TRBJ2-2|.|TRBV25-1|.
TGTGCCAGCAGTGATTTGACCGCCAACACCGGGGAGCTGTTTTTT
CASSDLTANTGELFF
>TRBJ1-5|.|TRBV7-8|many
TGTGCCAGCAGCTTAGGGCCCTCGGCTAACCAGCCCCAGCATTTT
CASSLGPSANQPQHF
>TRBJ1-6|.|TRBV7-8|many
TGTGCCAGCAGCTTAGTGGAGGCGGGGGGTAATTCACCCCTCCACTTT
CASSLVEAGGNSPLHF